This section outlines one T cell receptor beta chain sequence together with its context. The data belong to a study of blood T cell repertoires in COVID-19. Study overall: COVID-19 samples from acute and convalescent phases originated in the United States, Italy and Spain.

Participants were aged roughly 18 to 95 years, lived in about two dozen US areas, and enrolled virtually. Allocation to cohorts depended on clinical history reported by the participants. J lost 8 bases, V lost 10 bases, and 10 bases had no gene match. The CDR3 covers 13 residues. From germline, CDR1 is SEHNR and CDR2 FQNEAQ (reference sequence). In the study's own analysis: The authors estimated nucleated cell counts from reference gene primer amplification. Only in-frame clones appear in the TCRdb table, and some are missing; sequencing was by immunoSEQ multiplex PCR. D and trimming were read from the DNA, whereas the V and J calls and clone size are those reported in that table. Here the sample spans 250,000 to 400,000 clones, around 87% being singletons.

The sequencing sample was made of PBMCs or T cells enriched from blood (not recorded which). This rearrangement joins TRBV7-9 to TRBJ1-1; TRBD1 matches at 10 bases. This clonotype originated in a woman in her 30s who had recovered from COVID-19. CDR3 amino acids: CATRRTGGKEAFF. Here the CDR3 DNA reads TGTGCCACACGTCGGACAGGGGGTAAAGAAGCTTTCTTT.